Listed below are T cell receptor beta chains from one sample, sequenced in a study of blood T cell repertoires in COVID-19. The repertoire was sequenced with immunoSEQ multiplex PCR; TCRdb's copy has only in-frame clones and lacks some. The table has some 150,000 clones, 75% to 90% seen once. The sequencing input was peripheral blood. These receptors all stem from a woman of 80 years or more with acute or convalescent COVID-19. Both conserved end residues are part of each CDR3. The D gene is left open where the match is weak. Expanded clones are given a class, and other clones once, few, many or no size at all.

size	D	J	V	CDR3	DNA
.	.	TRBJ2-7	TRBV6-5	CASSWGGARQYF	TGTGCCAGCAGTTGGGGGGGGGCTCGGCAGTACTTC
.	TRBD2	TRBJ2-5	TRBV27	CASSLSGGGLMRETQYF	TGTGCCAGCAGTTTATCCGGGGGGGGTTTAATGAGAGAGACCCAGTACTTC
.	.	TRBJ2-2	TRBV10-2	CASLSGELFF	TGCGCCAGCCTGTCCGGGGAGCTGTTTTTT
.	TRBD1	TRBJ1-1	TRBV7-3	CASSLLGGTHEAFF	TGTGCCAGCAGCTTATTAGGGGGCACGCATGAAGCTTTCTTT
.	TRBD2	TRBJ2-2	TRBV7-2	CASSLRGGRTGELFF	TGTGCCAGCAGCTTACGGGGGGGCCGGACCGGGGAGCTGTTTTTT
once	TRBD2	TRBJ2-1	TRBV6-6	CASSQTSGRAVGNEQFF	TGTGCCAGCAGTCAAACTAGCGGGAGGGCCGTTGGCAATGAGCAGTTCTTC
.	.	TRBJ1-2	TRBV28	CASTNGGALNYGYTF	TGTGCCAGCACTAATGGAGGGGCTCTGAACTATGGCTACACCTTC
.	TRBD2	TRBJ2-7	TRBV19	CASSMGLVSYEQYF	TGTGCCAGTAGTATGGGACTAGTATCCTACGAGCAGTACTTC
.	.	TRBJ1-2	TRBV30	CASDEGHYGYTF	TGTGCCTCGGATGAGGGCCACTATGGCTACACCTTC
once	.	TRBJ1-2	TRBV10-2	CASSEYRADGYTF	TGCGCCAGCAGTGAGTACAGGGCTGATGGCTACACCTTC
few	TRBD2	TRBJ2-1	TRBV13	CASSPRLAGRQRSSYNEQFF	TGTGCCAGCAGCCCCCGACTAGCGGGGCGTCAAAGGAGCTCCTACAATGAGCAGTTCTTC
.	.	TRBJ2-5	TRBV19	CASSISEGGGETQYF	TGTGCCAGTAGTATCTCGGAGGGAGGGGGAGAGACCCAGTACTTC
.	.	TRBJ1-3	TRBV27	CASSSGGADGNTIYF	TGTGCCAGCAGTTCAGGTGGGGCGGATGGAAACACCATATATTTT
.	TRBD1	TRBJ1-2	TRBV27	CASSSNPGQGYGYTF	TGTGCCAGCAGTTCTAACCCGGGACAGGGCTATGGCTACACCTTC
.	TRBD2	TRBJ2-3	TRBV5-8	CASSLGLAASTDTQYF	TGTGCCAGCAGCCTAGGACTAGCGGCTAGCACAGATACGCAGTATTTT
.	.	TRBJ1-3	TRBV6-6	CASSYGPTSGNTIYF	TGTGCCAGCAGTTACGGCCCGACTTCTGGAAACACCATATATTTT
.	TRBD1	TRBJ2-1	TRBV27	CASREPGQGFWQFF	TGTGCCAGCAGAGAGCCGGGACAGGGATTCTGGCAGTTCTTC
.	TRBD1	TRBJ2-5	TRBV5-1	CASSLAAGQGNSRRETQYF	TGCGCCAGCAGCTTGGCTGCGGGACAGGGGAATTCTCGAAGGGAGACCCAGTACTTC
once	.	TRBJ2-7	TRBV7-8	CASSWGLGVYEQYF	TGTGCCAGCAGCTGGGGCTTGGGTGTCTACGAGCAGTACTTC
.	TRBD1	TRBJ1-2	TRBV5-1	CASSLGSGQVYGYTF	TGCGCCAGCAGCTTGGGGTCGGGACAGGTCTATGGCTACACCTTC
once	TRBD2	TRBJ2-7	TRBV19	CASSIAGGPPRYEQYF	TGTGCCAGTAGTATTGCGGGAGGGCCTCCCCGCTACGAGCAGTACTTC
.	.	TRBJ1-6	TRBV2	CASSVWTESSPLHF	TGTGCCAGCAGTGTCTGGACAGAGAGTTCACCCCTCCACTTT
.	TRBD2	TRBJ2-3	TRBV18	CASSQLAGGRTDTQYF	TGTGCCAGCTCACAACTAGCGGGGGGGCGTACTGATACGCAGTATTTT
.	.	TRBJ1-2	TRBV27	CASSLSLGGFTNYGYTF	TGTGCCAGCAGTTTATCGTTGGGGGGGTTTACTAACTATGGCTACACCTTC
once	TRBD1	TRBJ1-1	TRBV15	CATSIRDRVTEAFF	TGTGCCACCAGCATAAGGGACAGGGTCACTGAAGCTTTCTTT
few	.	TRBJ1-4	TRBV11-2	CASSSGWGTTTNEKLFF	TGTGCCAGCAGCTCTGGTTGGGGGACTACAACTAATGAAAAACTGTTTTTT
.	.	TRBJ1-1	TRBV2	CASSKVSDTEAFF	TGTGCCAGCAGTAAAGTGTCCGACACTGAAGCTTTCTTT
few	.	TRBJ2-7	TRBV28	CASSWTQGSYEQYF	TGTGCCAGCAGCTGGACACAAGGCTCCTACGAGCAGTACTTC
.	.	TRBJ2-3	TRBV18	CASSPPLGSGPDTQYF	TGTGCCAGCTCACCTCCCCTCGGTTCTGGGCCAGATACGCAGTATTTT